Presented here are 5 T cell receptor beta chains from one specimen sequenced in a study of identical twins. From the 5' RACE reads, TCRdb called clonotypes with MiXCR, one entry per CDR3 protein. The sample yields about 520,000 distinct CDR3 sequences, around 20% seen once. The same sample was also used in a study of T cells expressing NK-cell markers.

Sequenced material: CD4+ T cells sorted from blood. Receptors were obtained from a woman younger than 35 in good health.

The V gene is TRBV5-1, the J gene TRBJ2-7, with D maybe TRBD2 (6 bases). This CDR3 is built from 13 residues. Germline values: CDR1 SGHRS, CDR2 YFSETQ. Deletions cut 7 bases from V and 6 bases from J, with 17 bases between. Written as DNA, the CDR3 is TGCGCCAGCTGCCCGCGGGGAGAGGGCGAGCAGTACTTC. This codes for CASCPRGEGEQYF.

The sample holds a few counts of this clonotype. The chain carries TRBV4-1 and TRBJ2-1; D gene unclear. Per the germline V gene, CDR1 is MGHRA and CDR2 is YSYEKL. The germline V and J ends were trimmed by 1 base and 3 bases, with 13 bases remaining between them. There are 16 residues in the CDR3. CDR3 in amino acids: CASSQVDLLNYNEQFF. DNA of the CDR3: TGCGCCAGCAGCCAAGTGGACCTACTCAACTACAATGAGCAGTTCTTC.

This clonotype was detected ten times or more. J is TRBJ2-2 and V is TRBV6-5; the D is unclear. This CDR3 is 12 amino acids long. V was clipped by 5 bases and J by 2 bases, with 3 bases between them. Per germline, CDR1 MNHEY and CDR2 SVGAGI. CDR3 sequence: CASSGNTGELFF. The CDR3 DNA reads TGTGCCAGCAGTGGAAACACCGGGGAGCTGTTTTTT.

This clonotype was seen only a few times. This chain links TRBV12-3 or TRBV12-4 with TRBJ2-3; D is unclear. The V end was cut by 6 bases, the J end by 0 bases, with 10 bases between. The CDR3 sequence is 14 residues long. CDR3 sequence reads: CASRGRTSTDTQYF. In DNA form, the CDR3 reads TGTGCCAGCAGGGGCAGAACTAGCACAGATACGCAGTATTTT.

This clonotype was picked up many times. The rearrangement uses TRBV12-3 or TRBV12-4 and TRBJ1-2; 7 nucleotides line up with TRBD1. Trimming removed 0 bases from V and 2 bases from J; junction bases left unmatched: 3. This CDR3 comprises 15 residues. CDR3 nucleotide sequence: TGTGCCAGCAGTTTAGCGACAGGGAGAAACTATGGCTACACCTTC. Amino acid sequence: CASSLATGRNYGYTF.